This is a list of T cell receptor beta chains from one sample in a study of cytotoxic CD8 clonotypes in ibrutinib-treated CLL. Clones were read by immunoSEQ multiplex PCR, and TCRdb kept only the in-frame ones, dropping some. The sample holds about 80,000 clones, roughly 80% seen once. The specimen comprised PBMCs, sampled after 12 months of ibrutinib treatment. These TCRs come from a human donor with chronic lymphocytic leukemia. Each CDR3 is given with its conserved first and last residue. Each record gives: CDR3 protein, clone size, V gene, J gene, D gene. A D gene is named only where the DNA matches it firmly. Size tells how often a clone was seen (once, few, many) or the class of an expanded clone, and some rows leave it out.

CASSYGNYGYTF	few	TRBV6-5	TRBJ1-2	-
CASSFSANTGELFF	-	TRBV7-2	TRBJ2-2	-
CASSTGLAGPTDTQYF	-	TRBV5-1	TRBJ2-3	TRBD2
CASSPQLAEPYEQYF	-	TRBV9	TRBJ2-7	TRBD2
CASSLSPSGSPWRLYEQFF	-	TRBV7-9	TRBJ2-1	TRBD2
CATSRAPGQGARDTQYF	-	TRBV19	TRBJ2-3	TRBD1
CASSFNSWATSPLHF	once	TRBV5-4	TRBJ1-6	-
CASSIKGQGARDTQYF	-	TRBV7-9	TRBJ2-3	TRBD1
CASSFGEGRDIQYF	-	TRBV28	TRBJ2-4	TRBD2
CASSEGAEETQYF	-	TRBV6-1	TRBJ2-5	-
CASSSPGAPSNTEAFF	-	TRBV28	TRBJ1-1	-
CASSFRGNTGELFF	-	TRBV27	TRBJ2-2	-
CASSPGRAKTNYGYTF	-	TRBV18	TRBJ1-2	-
CASSLTSVQETQYF	-	TRBV7-2	TRBJ2-5	TRBD2
CATARDRWAEAFF	-	TRBV2	TRBJ1-1	-
CASTGSWSYEQYF	once	TRBV2	TRBJ2-7	-
CASSSQGRGGNIQYF	-	TRBV28	TRBJ2-4	-
CASSAGAGGLGAGELFF	-	TRBV9	TRBJ2-2	TRBD2
CASSLRPREANEKLFF	-	TRBV5-1	TRBJ1-4	-
CASSLMGAVANNEQFF	-	TRBV7-3	TRBJ2-1	-
CASSPRDRGGNEQFF	-	TRBV13	TRBJ2-1	TRBD1
CASSPVQLGRNEQFF	many	TRBV7-3	TRBJ2-1	-
CASSPGPPGYEQYF	-	TRBV5-8	TRBJ2-7	-
CASSPQGGWVNQPQHF	few	TRBV19	TRBJ1-5	-
CASSHGLAGGQTQYF	-	TRBV4-2	TRBJ2-5	TRBD2
CASSPVRTDTQYF	-	TRBV19	TRBJ2-3	-
CSVLGTGNGNTIYF	-	TRBV29-1	TRBJ1-3	TRBD1
CASSLAPEANYGYTF	-	TRBV7-2	TRBJ1-2	-
CASSQEGGRDTQYF	-	TRBV4-1	TRBJ2-3	-
CASSISGSSYNEQFF	-	TRBV27	TRBJ2-1	-
CASSFPGGPYNEQFF	-	TRBV7-2	TRBJ2-1	TRBD2
CASSAGGTHRGEQYF	-	TRBV19	TRBJ2-7	TRBD2
CASSLGPATQYF	-	TRBV7-9	TRBJ2-5	-
CATSRGGQETQYF	-	TRBV15	TRBJ2-5	-
CASGRVRATQDYGYTF	-	TRBV5-1	TRBJ1-2	-
CASSLEQANTGELFF	-	TRBV5-1	TRBJ2-2	-
CASRDRGHQPQHF	-	TRBV6-5	TRBJ1-5	TRBD1
CASSLRRAYNEQFF	-	TRBV11-2	TRBJ2-1	-